This TCR beta chain was captured by sequencing in a study of cytomegalovirus exposure and HLA in healthy donors (dated by TCRdb to 2016 to 2017). Describing the broader study: According to an earlier analysis of 450 to 650 of the donors, roughly 180 million T cells yielded 95 million to 140 million unique TCR beta sequences and about 280 Gb of sequence data. Approximately 300 gigabases of sequencing data and 70 million to 100 million unique TCR sequences made up an early release that covered some 640 HLA-typed donors. The genetic ancestry cluster associated with self-reported Caucasian donors included 81% of the roughly 400 genotyped donors. The study aimed to test whether signatures of past pathogen exposure could be identified by cataloging public T cell receptors. The study used immunosequencing to profile the T cell repertoires of hundreds of subjects and linked those repertoires to cytomegalovirus serostatus. Besides the first cohort of roughly 640 subjects, a separate validation cohort made up of 120 different subjects was used. To predict cytomegalovirus infection status, the study combined high-throughput TCR immunosequencing, statistical association of individual TCRs with disease status, and machine learning. In a later analysis, previously published TCR beta repertoires from about 640 donors were re-analyzed and high-resolution HLA genotyping was added so that TCR occurrence patterns could be studied. The later analysis used no new phenotypic data to find candidate immune exposures, relying instead on TCR beta sequences and their occurrence across donors. To decide whether each TCR beta V gene segment behaved as functional or pseudogenic, an earlier analysis of fewer than 750 of the donors relied on high-throughput TCR beta sequencing. Donor age, sex, ethnicity and CMV serostatus were compiled alongside the repertoire data. In a later genetic analysis, genome-wide SNP genotypes for about three fifths of the 666 donors were used, and that subset was treated as a discovery cohort. All discovery cohort repertoires had been generated on a single sequencing platform. HLA typing included class I and class II loci at four-digit resolution. The number of donors typed differed by locus, with roughly 629-640 for A, B, C, DRB1 and DQB1, more than 500 for DQA1, about 610 for DPA1, and 472 for DPB1. Because of strong linkage in the cohort, 5 or 6 DR-DQ haplotypes were treated as single units for association and clustering. On average, 235,054 unique TCR beta nucleotide sequences were sequenced per donor among 398 genotyped donors of the cohort, with roughly 18% of those sequences being non-productive.

Receptor libraries were prepared by the immunoSEQ multiplex PCR assay. For the multiplex PCR, a mixture combining 60 forward primers for TCR Vbeta segments and 13 reverse primers for TCR Jbeta segments was used. A multiplex PCR assay on genomic DNA amplified the CDR3 region of rearranged TCR beta genes. The Illumina HiSeq System was used to sequence the amplified TCR beta libraries as 87-base-pair reads. The study's processing was this. A later analysis tallied approximately 87 million unique TCR beta chains across the 700 or so repertoires, and approximately 12 million of those chains were shared by two or more donors. Raw reads were error-corrected and collapsed into unique sequences with a nearest-neighbor algorithm that merged closely related sequences to remove PCR and sequencing errors. To assign V, D and J gene segments, CDR3 sequences were aligned to IMGT reference sequences. For a sequence to be retained, a match of at least six nucleotides to both a V gene segment and a J gene segment was required. Rearrangements were called productive when the CDR3 lacked stop codons and stayed in frame with V and J; all others were non-productive. Following IMGT convention, CDR3 was defined as the stretch from the second conserved V-encoded cysteine up to the conserved J-encoded phenylalanine. Sequences without an unambiguous match to a single V gene segment were excluded from the earlier analysis of approximately 560 of the donors. In an earlier analysis of some 590 of the donors, V segments were called functional above 56.7% productive rearrangements and were called segregating when the between-donor standard deviation exceeded 5%. A statistical classification framework was developed to diagnose cytomegalovirus status using the catalog of TCR beta chain sequences. In a later analysis, TCR nucleotide sequences were compared against IMGT/GENE-DB human TR gene sequences so that V and J genes could be assigned. Using the TCRdist pipeline, a later analysis assigned CDR3 sequences along with most-parsimonious VDJ recombination scenarios. In a later analysis, each TCR beta chain was defined by its CDR3 amino acid sequence together with its V-gene family, and reads lacking a unique V-gene family were excluded. As a way to deal with suspected cross-contamination and a sequencing artifact, a later analysis dropped 640 or so nucleotide sequences that were highly shared and had low generation probability. A later analysis calculated a clonal expansion index for each public chain from normalized within-repertoire ranks of inferred template counts. In a later analysis, generation probabilities were computed with a VDJ recombination model fitted to out-of-frame rearrangements, and the resulting probabilities were checked against IGoR. A later analysis scored TCR-TCR, TCR-HLA and TCR-CMV co-occurrence with hypergeometric tests, applying a repertoire-size bias correction to TCR pairs. To estimate false discovery rates, a later analysis permuted the HLA or CMV assignments 20 times. A later analysis grouped co-occurring TCRs with DBSCAN, adding TCRdist sequence similarity when clustering within HLA-allele-positive subsets. Co-occurrence clustering excluded repertoires with fewer than 30,000 or more than 120,000 public chains, plus five with anomalous nucleotide sharing. This immuneACCESS table, as held by TCRdb, lists in-frame sequences with V and J called but not all clones. Of the missing ones, under half trace to an unresolved V gene in checked studies; the others have no known cause. The V and J calls and clone size come from that table; D and trimming were worked out from the DNA. In this sample the table shows 100,000 or so clones, more than 60% of which occur a single time. Less than 2.5% of the sample is taken by the ten largest.

On the study overall, not on this receptor specifically: According to the authors, the approach could potentially be generalized to other disease states and immunological phenotypes. According to a later analysis, parvovirus B19, influenza, CMV and Epstein-Barr virus appeared linked to several top co-occurrence clusters. A total of roughly 160 TCR beta chains were listed by the study as associated with cytomegalovirus. According to a later analysis, TCR association rates differed among HLA loci, with DRB1 alleles showing the most associated TCRs and HLA-C alleles showing the fewest. While some public TCRs were present in many individuals, most TCR sequences turned up only very rarely across donors. Only TCR beta chains were sequenced in this cohort, and the absence of alpha or paired-chain data limited detectable features. Because counts were too low, roughly 16 rarely observed V segments, including chromosome 9 orphons, were excluded from the earlier analysis of some 590 of the donors. Linkage disequilibrium might explain the correlated functional status among segregating V segments, but an unknown experimental factor could not be ruled out. HLA typing was unavailable for some donors at each locus, so association tests used only the typed subset. A further reported finding was that TCR beta sequences accurately predicted the HLA-A and HLA-B alleles for most subjects in the first cohort. When HLA alleles, especially DR and DQ, strongly co-occurred, TCR associations were difficult to assign to individual alleles. Roughly uniform sequencing depth across donors was assumed in presence/absence analyses, although this assumption may not hold. Some IMGT-functional V segments, including TRBV6-2 and TRBV6-3, could not be told apart with the 87-base-pair reads, so those segments were excluded. A cluster of highly shared sequence variants was judged likely to be a technical artifact of the sequencing pipeline. A few of the identified cytomegalovirus-associated TCR beta chains were confirmed in vitro to be specific for cytomegalovirus antigens. CMV serostatus was the only immune exposure information available for the cohort. In a later analysis, most CMV-associated TCR beta chains were found to appear HLA-restricted, with HLA associations seemingly driven largely by CMV exposure. In a later genetic analysis, fewer N-insertions in productive TCRs were reported among donors in an Asian-associated ancestry cluster than the approximately 710-donor mean. In a later analysis, HLA-associated TCR beta chains were found to be more clonally expanded and to have lower generation probabilities than equally common non-associated chains. The classifier was reported to diagnose cytomegalovirus status with high specificity and sensitivity in both the original and validation cohorts. In an earlier analysis of around 500 of the donors, most TCR beta V segments appeared in productive rearrangements about 87% or about 30% of the time, broadly matching IMGT annotations. In a later genetic analysis, a missense DCLRE1C variant was associated with V-gene and J-gene trimming of TCR beta chains, and the association was replicated in an independent cohort. Specific HLA alleles were associated with 15,000 to 20,000 TCR beta sequences at a false discovery rate of 0.05 in a later analysis.

The cohort consisted of approximately 690 healthy bone marrow donors. At the time of sampling, every cohort member was nominally healthy, though immune exposures that went unrecorded were likely present. The donor tested CMV seronegative, placing the donor among the 350 or so seronegative members of the cohort. Every donor gave a peripheral blood sample, and the peripheral blood mononuclear cells from that sample were used for TCR beta sequencing. Genomic DNA was extracted from the blood cell samples with the Qiagen DNeasy Blood Extraction Kit. Trimming removed 5 bases from V and 8 bases from J; the gene matches leave 10 bases unexplained. Including the terminal cysteine and phenylalanine, the CDR3 comprises 15 residues. Only the CDR3 DNA stays, 45 bases, in frame from base 1. CDR1 is given as LNHNV and CDR2 as YYDKDF, both from the germline V gene (reference sequence). With respect to this clone: This receptor's antigen is unknown. No much larger clonotype is one base removed from it; base qualities were not supplied.

Sequenced input: PBMCs. In this chain, TRBV15 is recombined with TRBJ2-1; 9 middle bases align to TRBD1. The receptor was isolated from a man aged 25 to 40 in good health and CMV-seronegative. The CDR3 region reads CATSRRDREVDEQFF. The base sequence is TGTGCCACCAGCCGCCGGGACAGGGAAGTTGATGAGCAGTTCTTC.